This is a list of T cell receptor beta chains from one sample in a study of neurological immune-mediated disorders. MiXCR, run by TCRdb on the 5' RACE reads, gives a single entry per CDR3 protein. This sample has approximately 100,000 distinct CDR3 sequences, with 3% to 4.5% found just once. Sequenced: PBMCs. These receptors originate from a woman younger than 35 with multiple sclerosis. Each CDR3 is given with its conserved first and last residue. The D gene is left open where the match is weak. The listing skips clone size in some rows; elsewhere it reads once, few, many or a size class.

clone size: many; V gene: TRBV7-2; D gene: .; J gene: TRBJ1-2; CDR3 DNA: TGTGCCAGCAGCTCCGGGACGGCCCGCGGCTACACCTTC; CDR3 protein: CASSSGTARGYTF
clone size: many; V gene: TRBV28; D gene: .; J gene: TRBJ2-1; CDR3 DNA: TGTGCCAGCAGCACCTTCGGGGTTGAGCAGTTCTTC; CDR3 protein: CASSTFGVEQFF
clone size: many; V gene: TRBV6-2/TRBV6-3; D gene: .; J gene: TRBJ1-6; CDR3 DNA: TGTGCCAGCAGTCAACAGCTCACGAATTCACCCCTCCACTTT; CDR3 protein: CASSQQLTNSPLHF
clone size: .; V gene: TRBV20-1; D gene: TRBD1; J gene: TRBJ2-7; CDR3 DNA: TGCAGTGCTTACCAGGGGGAATACTCCGGCGAGCAGTACTTC; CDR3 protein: CSAYQGEYSGEQYF
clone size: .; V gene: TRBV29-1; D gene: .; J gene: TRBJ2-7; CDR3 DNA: TGCAGCGTTGGAAGGGGAATTTCCTACGAGCAGTACTTC; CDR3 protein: CSVGRGISYEQYF
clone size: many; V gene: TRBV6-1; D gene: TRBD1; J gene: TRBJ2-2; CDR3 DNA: TGTGCCAGCAGTGTCTACAGGGGAAACACCGGGGAGCTGTTTTTT; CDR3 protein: CASSVYRGNTGELFF
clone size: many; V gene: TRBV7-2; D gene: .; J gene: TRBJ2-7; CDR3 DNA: TGTGCCAGCAGCCCCACGGTCCGGGGGTACGAGCAGTACTTC; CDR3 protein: CASSPTVRGYEQYF
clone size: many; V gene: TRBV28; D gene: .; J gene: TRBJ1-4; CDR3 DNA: TGTGCCAGCAGTTTTACTGCAACTAATGAAAAACTGTTTTTT; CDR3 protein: CASSFTATNEKLFF
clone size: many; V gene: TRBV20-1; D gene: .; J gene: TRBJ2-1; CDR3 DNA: TGCAGTGCTAGAGATGGGGCAGTTCAAGAGCAGTTCTTC; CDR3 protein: CSARDGAVQEQFF
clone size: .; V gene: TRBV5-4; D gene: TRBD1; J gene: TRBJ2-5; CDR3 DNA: TGTGCCAGCAGCGAGGGACAGGGAGGGACCCAGTACTTC; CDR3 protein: CASSEGQGGTQYF
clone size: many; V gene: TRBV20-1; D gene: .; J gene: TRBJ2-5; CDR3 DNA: TGCAGTGCTAGAGATGGCGGACGTCAAGAGACCCAGTACTTC; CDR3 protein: CSARDGGRQETQYF
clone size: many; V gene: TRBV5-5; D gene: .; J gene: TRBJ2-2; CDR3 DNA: TGTGCCAGCAGCTTAGGGGTAGCAGGGCCCACCGGGGAGCTGTTTTTT; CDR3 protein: CASSLGVAGPTGELFF
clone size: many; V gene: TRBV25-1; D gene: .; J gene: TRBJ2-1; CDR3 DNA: TGTGCCAGCAGTGACCCCGGGATGGGGGGGCTGAATGAGCAGTTCTTC; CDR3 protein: CASSDPGMGGLNEQFF
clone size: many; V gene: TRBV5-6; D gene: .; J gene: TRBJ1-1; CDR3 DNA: TGTGCCAGCACCGTCATGGGACAAACTGAAGCTTTCTTT; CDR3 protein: CASTVMGQTEAFF
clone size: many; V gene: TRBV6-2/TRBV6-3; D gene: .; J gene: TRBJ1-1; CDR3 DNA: TGTGCCAGCACGGGGGGGATTGAAGCTTTCTTT; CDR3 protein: CASTGGIEAFF
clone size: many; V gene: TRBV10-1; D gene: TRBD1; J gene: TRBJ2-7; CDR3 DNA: TGCGCCAGCAGTGAGTGGACAGGGGGTCGCGAGCAGTACTTC; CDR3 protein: CASSEWTGGREQYF
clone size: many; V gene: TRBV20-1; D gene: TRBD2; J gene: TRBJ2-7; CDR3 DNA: TGCAGTGCTAGCGGGGGGTCCTCCTACGAGCAGTACTTC; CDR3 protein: CSASGGSSYEQYF
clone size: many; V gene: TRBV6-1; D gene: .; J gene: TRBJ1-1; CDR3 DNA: TGTGCCAGCAGTGAAGGGGAGAGCACTGAAGCTTTCTTT; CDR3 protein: CASSEGESTEAFF
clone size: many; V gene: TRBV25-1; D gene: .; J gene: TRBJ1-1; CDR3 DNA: TGTGCCAGCAGTGAGAGGACCCACCTGAGCGCTTTCTTT; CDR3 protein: CASSERTHLSAFF
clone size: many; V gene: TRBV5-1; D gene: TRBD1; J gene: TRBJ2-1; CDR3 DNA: TGCGCCAGCAGCGCAACAGGGGTCAACTCCTACAATGAGCAGTTCTTC; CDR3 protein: CASSATGVNSYNEQFF
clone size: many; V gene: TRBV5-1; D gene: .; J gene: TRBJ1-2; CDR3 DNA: TGCGCCAGCAGCTTGGAGGGGTTCAGGAGGACCTTC; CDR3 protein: CASSLEGFRRTF
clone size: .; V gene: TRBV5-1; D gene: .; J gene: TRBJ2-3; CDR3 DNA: TGCGCCAGCAGCTTGGGGGGGCATGGGGATACGCAGTATTTT; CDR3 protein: CASSLGGHGDTQYF
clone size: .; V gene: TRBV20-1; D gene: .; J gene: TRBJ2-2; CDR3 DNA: TGCAGTGCTAGAGATCCGGGTTACACCGGGGAGCTGTTTTTT; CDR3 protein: CSARDPGYTGELFF
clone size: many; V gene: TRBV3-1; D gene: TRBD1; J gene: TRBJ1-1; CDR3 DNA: TGTGCCAGCAGCCAAGGGGACAGGGTTCTCGGTGAAGCTTTCTTT; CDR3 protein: CASSQGDRVLGEAFF
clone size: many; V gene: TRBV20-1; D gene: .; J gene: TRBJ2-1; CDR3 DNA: TGCAGTGCTAGAAATAGCGGAGGGGGCAATGAGCAGTTCTTC; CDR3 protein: CSARNSGGGNEQFF
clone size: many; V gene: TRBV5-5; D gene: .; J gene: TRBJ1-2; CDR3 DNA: TGTGCCAGCAGCTCCAGGAGTCAATATGGCTACACCTTC; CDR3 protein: CASSSRSQYGYTF
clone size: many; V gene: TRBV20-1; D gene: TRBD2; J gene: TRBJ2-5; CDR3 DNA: TGCAGTGCTAGAGTGACTAGCGGGAGTAAGGAGACCCAGTACTTC; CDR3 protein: CSARVTSGSKETQYF
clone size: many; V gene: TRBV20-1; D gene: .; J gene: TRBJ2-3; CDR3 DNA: TGCAGTGCTAGAGATTTGAGGGGGGCCCCAGATACGCAGTATTTT; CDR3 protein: CSARDLRGAPDTQYF
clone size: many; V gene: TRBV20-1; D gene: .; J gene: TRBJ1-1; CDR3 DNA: TGCAGTGCCCCCGCGGGAACGAACACTGAAGCTTTCTTT; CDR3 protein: CSAPAGTNTEAFF
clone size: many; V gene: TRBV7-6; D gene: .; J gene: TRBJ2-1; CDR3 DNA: TGTGCCAGCAGCCCATGGGGGAACTACAATGAGCAGTTCTTC; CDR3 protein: CASSPWGNYNEQFF
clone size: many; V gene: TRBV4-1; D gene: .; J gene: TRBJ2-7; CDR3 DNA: TGCGCCAGCAGCCAAGCACAGGGAGGATCCTACGAGCAGTACTTC; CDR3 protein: CASSQAQGGSYEQYF
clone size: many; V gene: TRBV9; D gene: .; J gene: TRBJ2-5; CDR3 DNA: TGTGCCAGCAGCGCGGACGGACGAGACCAAGAGACCCAGTACTTC; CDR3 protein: CASSADGRDQETQYF
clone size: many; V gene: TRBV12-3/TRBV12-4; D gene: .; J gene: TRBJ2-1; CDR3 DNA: TGTGCCAGCAGTTTACCGGGGCTGGCCTACAATGAGCAGTTCTTC; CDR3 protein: CASSLPGLAYNEQFF
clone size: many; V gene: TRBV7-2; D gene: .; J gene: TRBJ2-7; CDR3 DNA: TGTGCCAGCAGCTTAGCGGGTACCTCCTACGAGCAGTACTTC; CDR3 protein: CASSLAGTSYEQYF
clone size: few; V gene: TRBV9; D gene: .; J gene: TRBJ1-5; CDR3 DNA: TGTGCCAGCAGCTCGGGACCCTCAAATCAGCCCCAGCATTTT; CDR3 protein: CASSSGPSNQPQHF
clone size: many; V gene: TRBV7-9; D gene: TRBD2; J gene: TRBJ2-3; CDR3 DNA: TGTGCCAGCAGCCCGGGGGGGACTTTTTTCCGCACAGATACGCAGTATTTT; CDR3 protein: CASSPGGTFFRTDTQYF
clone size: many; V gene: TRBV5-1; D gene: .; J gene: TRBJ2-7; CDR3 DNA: TGCGCCTCAAAAACGAAGCTGCCTTCCCGGGAGCAGTACTTC; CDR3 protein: CASKTKLPSREQYF
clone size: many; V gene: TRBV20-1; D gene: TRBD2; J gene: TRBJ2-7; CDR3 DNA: TGCAGTGCTAGAGATCATGTCGGGAGGGCTAGAGGGGGCGAGCAGTACTTC; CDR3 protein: CSARDHVGRARGGEQYF
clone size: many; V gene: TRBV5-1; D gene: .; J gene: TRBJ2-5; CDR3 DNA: TGCGCCAGCAGCTCCCCTCAGGGGGGCAAGACCCAGTACTTC; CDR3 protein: CASSSPQGGKTQYF
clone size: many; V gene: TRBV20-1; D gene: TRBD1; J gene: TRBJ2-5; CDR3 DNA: TGCAGTGCTATTTTTTGGGGACAGGGTAGAGAGACCCAGTACTTC; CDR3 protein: CSAIFWGQGRETQYF
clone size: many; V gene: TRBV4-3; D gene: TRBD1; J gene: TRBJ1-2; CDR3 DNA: TGCGCCAGCAGCCGTACACGACAGGGGGCGAGCTATGGCTACACCTTC; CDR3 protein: CASSRTRQGASYGYTF
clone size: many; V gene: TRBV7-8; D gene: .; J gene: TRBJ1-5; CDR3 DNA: TGTGCCAGCTCTAACAGGAGGACCTATAGCAATCAGCCCCAGCATTTT; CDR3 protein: CASSNRRTYSNQPQHF
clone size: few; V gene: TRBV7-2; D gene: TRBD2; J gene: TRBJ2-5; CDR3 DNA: TGTGCCAGCAGCCCCGCTAGCGGGGAACAGTACTTC; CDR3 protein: CASSPASGEQYF
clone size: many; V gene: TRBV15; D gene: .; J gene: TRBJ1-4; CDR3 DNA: TGTGCCACCAGCAGAGATCAACAGGGCGGCACTAATGAAAAACTGTTTTTT; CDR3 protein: CATSRDQQGGTNEKLFF
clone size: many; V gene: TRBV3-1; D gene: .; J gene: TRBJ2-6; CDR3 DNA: TGTGCCAGCAGCCAAGTCGCAAGTCTCTCTGGGGCCAACGTCCTGACTTTC; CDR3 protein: CASSQVASLSGANVLTF
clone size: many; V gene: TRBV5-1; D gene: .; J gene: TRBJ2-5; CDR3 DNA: TGCGCCAGCAGCTTGGCGCCAGGGAGTAGGGAGACCCAGTACTTC; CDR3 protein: CASSLAPGSRETQYF
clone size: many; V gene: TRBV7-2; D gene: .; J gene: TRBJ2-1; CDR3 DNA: TGTGCCAGCAGCAGCCGCAATGAGCAGTTCTTC; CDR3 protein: CASSSRNEQFF
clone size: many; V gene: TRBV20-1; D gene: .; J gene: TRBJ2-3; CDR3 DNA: TGCAGTGCCAGTGGGGGGCTTTCTGGCACAGATACGCAGTATTTT; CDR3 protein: CSASGGLSGTDTQYF
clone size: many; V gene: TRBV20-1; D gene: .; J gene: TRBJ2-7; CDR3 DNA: TGCAGTGCTAGAGGACTAGAGAGCTCCTACGAGCAGTACTTC; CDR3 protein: CSARGLESSYEQYF
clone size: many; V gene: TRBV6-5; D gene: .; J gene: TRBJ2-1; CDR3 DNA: TGTGCCAGCACCGGAACCTACAATGAGCAGTTCTTC; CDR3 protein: CASTGTYNEQFF
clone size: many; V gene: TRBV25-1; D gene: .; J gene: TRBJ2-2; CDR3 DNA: TGTGCCAGCAGCGTAGCCGCAAACACCGGGGAGCTGTTTTTT; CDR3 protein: CASSVAANTGELFF
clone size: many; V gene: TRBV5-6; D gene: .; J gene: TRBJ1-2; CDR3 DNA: TGTGCCAGCAGCTCGACAGTCCCCTATGGCTACACCTTC; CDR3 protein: CASSSTVPYGYTF
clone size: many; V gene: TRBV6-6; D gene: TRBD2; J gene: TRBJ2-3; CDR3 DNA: TGTGCCAGCAGTGACGACCTAGCGGGGGGACCCACAGATACGCAGTATTTT; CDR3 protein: CASSDDLAGGPTDTQYF
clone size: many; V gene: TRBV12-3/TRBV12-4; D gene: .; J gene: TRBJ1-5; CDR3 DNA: TGTGCCAGCAGTTTATCATTTAAGGGATTACAGCCCCAGCATTTT; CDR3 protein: CASSLSFKGLQPQHF
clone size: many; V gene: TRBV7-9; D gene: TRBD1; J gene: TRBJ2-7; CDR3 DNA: TGTGCCAGCAGCCTGTTGACAGGGATGGGAGAGCAGTACTTC; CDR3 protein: CASSLLTGMGEQYF
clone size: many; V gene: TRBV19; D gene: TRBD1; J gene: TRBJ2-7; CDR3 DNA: TGTGCCAGTAGTATCGGACAGGGGAACTACGAGCAGTACTTC; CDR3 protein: CASSIGQGNYEQYF
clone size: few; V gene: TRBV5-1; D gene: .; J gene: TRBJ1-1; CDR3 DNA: TGCGCCAGCCAAGACAGCCTGAACACTGAAGCTTTCTTT; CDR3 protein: CASQDSLNTEAFF